The clone carrying this T cell receptor (beta chain) appeared once. Its antigen is still unknown. The data belong to a study of neoadjuvant nivolumab and ipilimumab in lung cancer. Study-wide results and limits: Blood richness before therapy tracked richness in tumors resected after neoadjuvant therapy. TCR clonality did not significantly correlate with pathologic tumor regression. Only two of four nivolumab-treated tumors gained richness and clonality by surgery.

The protocol was immunoSEQ multiplex PCR, while the TCRdb copy is restricted to in-frame clones and leaves out a portion. The table lists 7,500 to 10,000 clones, over 75% of them singletons, with 3.5% in the top ten. V shed 4 bases and J 3 bases; nucleotides not matched to a gene: 4. The CDR3 runs 15 residues. In germline, CDR1 is SGHTA, CDR2 FQGNSA. V and J are TRBV7-2 and TRBJ2-2; 8 bases line up with TRBD2. This specimen was peripheral blood, taken before neoadjuvant nivolumab, alone or with ipilimumab. The receptor's source is an adult with non-small cell lung cancer. CDR3 sequence: CASSWGLVDTGELFF. CDR3 coding DNA: TGTGCCAGCAGCTGGGGACTAGTTGACACCGGGGAGCTGTTTTTT.